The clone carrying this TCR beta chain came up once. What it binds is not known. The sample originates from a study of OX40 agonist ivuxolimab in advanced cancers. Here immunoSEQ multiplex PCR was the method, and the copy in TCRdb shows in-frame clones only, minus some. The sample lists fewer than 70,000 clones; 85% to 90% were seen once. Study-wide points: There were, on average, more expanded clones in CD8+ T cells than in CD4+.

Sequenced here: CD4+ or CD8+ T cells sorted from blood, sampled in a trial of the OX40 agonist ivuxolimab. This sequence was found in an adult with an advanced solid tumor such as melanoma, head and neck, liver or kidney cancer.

As DNA, the CDR3 is TGTGCCAGCTCCCCCGGGGCCCCGGGCGAGCAGTACTTC. Protein: CASSPGAPGEQYF. The chain uses TRBV18 and TRBJ2-7; D assignment may be TRBD1 or TRBD2 (5 bases each). This CDR3 contains 13 residues. Germline V CDR1 and CDR2: KGHSH, LQKENI. Trimming took off 6 bases at V and 6 bases at J, with 15 bases between the two ends.